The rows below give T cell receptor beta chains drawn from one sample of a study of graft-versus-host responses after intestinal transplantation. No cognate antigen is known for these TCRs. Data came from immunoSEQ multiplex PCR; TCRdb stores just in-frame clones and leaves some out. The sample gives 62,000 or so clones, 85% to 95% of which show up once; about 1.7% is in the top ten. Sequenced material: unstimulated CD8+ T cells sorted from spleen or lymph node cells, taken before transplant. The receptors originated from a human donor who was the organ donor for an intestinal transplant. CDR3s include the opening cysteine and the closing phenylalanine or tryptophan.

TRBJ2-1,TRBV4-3,CASRLKPGYNEQFF
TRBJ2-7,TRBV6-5,CASRNQGRSSYEQYF
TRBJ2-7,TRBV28,CASSLVGGLGGLSYEQYF
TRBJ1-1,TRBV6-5,CASSFGRALNTEAFF
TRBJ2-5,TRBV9,CASSAPSQGAPRSVQYF
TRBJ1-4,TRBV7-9,CASSNIGTGGVEKLFF
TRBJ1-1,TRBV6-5,CASSPGGTEAFF
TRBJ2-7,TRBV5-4,CASSYGQGAYEQYF
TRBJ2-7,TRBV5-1,CARRGHRSSYEQYF
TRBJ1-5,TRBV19,CASSIISGDQPQHF
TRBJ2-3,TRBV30,CAFSIAGGTDTQYF
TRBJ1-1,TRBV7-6,CASSLAQGDLSEAFF
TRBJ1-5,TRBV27,CASSSPNQPQHF
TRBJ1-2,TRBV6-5,CASSQDREAYGYTF
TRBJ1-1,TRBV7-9,CASSLDPLPEAFF
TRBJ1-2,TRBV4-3,CASSQDFSGVAGGTGGYTF